The T cell receptor (beta chain) described here comes from a study of T cells in women clearing cervical HPV infection. Findings and limits, study-wide: T-cell numbers per sample were unknown and may explain richness differences.

V was trimmed by 6 bases and J by 1 base, leaving 23 bases between them. CDR3 length: 17 residues. Germline assignment: CDR1 DFQATT and CDR2 SNEGSKA (reference sequence). In the case of this clone: Its specificity is not known. Read coverage stops 3 residues before the CDR3 terminus; the germline J gene supplies the remainder.

Genomic DNA, averaging around 1,200 ng per sample, yielded TCR beta CDR3 via immunoSEQ. Sequenced by immunoSEQ multiplex PCR; TCRdb stores in-frame clones only, minus some. There are some 41,000 clones in the sample, with 7.6% held by the top ten. The specimen was blood buffy coat. The rearrangement uses TRBV20-1 and TRBJ2-3, with D maybe TRBD1 (6 bases). The receptor comes from a woman between 18 and 70 years old with a cervical HPV16 infection that either progressed to CIN3+ or cleared (not recorded which). The CDR3 spells CSASGRDLQGGTDTQYF. CDR3 DNA, as far as it was read: TGCAGTGCCAGTGGACGGGACCTACAGGGCGGCACAGATACG.